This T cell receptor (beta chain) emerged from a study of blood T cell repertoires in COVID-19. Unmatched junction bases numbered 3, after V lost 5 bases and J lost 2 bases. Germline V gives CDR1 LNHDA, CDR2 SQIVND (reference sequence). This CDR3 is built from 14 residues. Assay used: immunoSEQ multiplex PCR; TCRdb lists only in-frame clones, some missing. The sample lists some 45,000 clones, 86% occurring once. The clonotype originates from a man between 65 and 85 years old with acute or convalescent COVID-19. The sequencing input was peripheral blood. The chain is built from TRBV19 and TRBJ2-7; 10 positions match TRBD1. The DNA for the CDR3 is TGTGCCAGTAGTGGACAGGGGGGGCCCTACGAGCAGTACTTC. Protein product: CASSGQGGPYEQYF.